This TCR beta chain was recovered during a study of blood T cell repertoires in COVID-19. Study-level background: Specimens from acute and convalescent COVID-19 originated in the United States, Italy and Spain.

Assay: immunoSEQ multiplex PCR; the TCRdb copy retains only in-frame clones and omits some. This table holds 60,000 to 70,000 clones, about 81% found once. Germline-derived CDR1 and CDR2 are SGDLS and YYNGEE. Trimming left V 4 bases short and J 0 bases short, with 13 bases between. The CDR3 runs to 15 residues. The sequenced material came from peripheral blood. This sequence was found in a man older than 75 with acute or convalescent COVID-19. The rearrangement uses TRBV9 and TRBJ2-5; the D gene is possibly TRBD1 (6 bases). This CDR3 reads CASSPGTLYQETQYF. The CDR3 DNA reads TGTGCCAGCAGCCCAGGGACACTGTACCAAGAGACCCAGTACTTC. Complete variable domain (other parts from reference TRBV9 and TRBJ2-5): DSGVTQTPKHLITATGQRVTLRCSPRSGDLSVYWYQQSLDQGLQFLIQYYNGEERAKGNILERFSAQQFPDLHSELNLSSLELGDSALYFCASSPGTLYQETQYFGPGTRLLVL.